The TCR beta chain under discussion was sequenced for a study of regulatory T cells in long-lasting Graves disease. The V gene lost 3 bases and the J gene lost 1 base, with 3 bases spanning the gap. In germline, CDR1 is SNHLY, CDR2 FYNNEI. This CDR3 is 12 amino acids long. Many counts were recorded for this clonotype. iRepertoire HTBI primers and Arm-PCR of CDR3 regions built TCR beta libraries. TCRdb re-called the multiplex PCR reads with MiXCR, one entry per CDR3 protein. The sample records over 500,000 distinct CDR3 sequences, around 17% being singletons. Noted time point: newly diagnosed GD, antithyroid drugs for less than 3 months. From RNA extracted from PBMCs, the TCR library was made. Separately, the same data were catalogued under a study of T cells in Graves' hyperthyroidism and ophthalmopathy.

The material sequenced was peripheral blood mononuclear cells (PBMCs), taken at new diagnosis, from a patient treated with antithyroid drugs. The gene calls are TRBV2 and TRBJ2-5; D call uncertain. The source of this sequence is a woman between 25 and 40 years old with Graves disease. The DNA for the CDR3 is TGTGCCAGCAGTGATTTCCAAGAGACCCAGTACTTC. This codes for CASSDFQETQYF.